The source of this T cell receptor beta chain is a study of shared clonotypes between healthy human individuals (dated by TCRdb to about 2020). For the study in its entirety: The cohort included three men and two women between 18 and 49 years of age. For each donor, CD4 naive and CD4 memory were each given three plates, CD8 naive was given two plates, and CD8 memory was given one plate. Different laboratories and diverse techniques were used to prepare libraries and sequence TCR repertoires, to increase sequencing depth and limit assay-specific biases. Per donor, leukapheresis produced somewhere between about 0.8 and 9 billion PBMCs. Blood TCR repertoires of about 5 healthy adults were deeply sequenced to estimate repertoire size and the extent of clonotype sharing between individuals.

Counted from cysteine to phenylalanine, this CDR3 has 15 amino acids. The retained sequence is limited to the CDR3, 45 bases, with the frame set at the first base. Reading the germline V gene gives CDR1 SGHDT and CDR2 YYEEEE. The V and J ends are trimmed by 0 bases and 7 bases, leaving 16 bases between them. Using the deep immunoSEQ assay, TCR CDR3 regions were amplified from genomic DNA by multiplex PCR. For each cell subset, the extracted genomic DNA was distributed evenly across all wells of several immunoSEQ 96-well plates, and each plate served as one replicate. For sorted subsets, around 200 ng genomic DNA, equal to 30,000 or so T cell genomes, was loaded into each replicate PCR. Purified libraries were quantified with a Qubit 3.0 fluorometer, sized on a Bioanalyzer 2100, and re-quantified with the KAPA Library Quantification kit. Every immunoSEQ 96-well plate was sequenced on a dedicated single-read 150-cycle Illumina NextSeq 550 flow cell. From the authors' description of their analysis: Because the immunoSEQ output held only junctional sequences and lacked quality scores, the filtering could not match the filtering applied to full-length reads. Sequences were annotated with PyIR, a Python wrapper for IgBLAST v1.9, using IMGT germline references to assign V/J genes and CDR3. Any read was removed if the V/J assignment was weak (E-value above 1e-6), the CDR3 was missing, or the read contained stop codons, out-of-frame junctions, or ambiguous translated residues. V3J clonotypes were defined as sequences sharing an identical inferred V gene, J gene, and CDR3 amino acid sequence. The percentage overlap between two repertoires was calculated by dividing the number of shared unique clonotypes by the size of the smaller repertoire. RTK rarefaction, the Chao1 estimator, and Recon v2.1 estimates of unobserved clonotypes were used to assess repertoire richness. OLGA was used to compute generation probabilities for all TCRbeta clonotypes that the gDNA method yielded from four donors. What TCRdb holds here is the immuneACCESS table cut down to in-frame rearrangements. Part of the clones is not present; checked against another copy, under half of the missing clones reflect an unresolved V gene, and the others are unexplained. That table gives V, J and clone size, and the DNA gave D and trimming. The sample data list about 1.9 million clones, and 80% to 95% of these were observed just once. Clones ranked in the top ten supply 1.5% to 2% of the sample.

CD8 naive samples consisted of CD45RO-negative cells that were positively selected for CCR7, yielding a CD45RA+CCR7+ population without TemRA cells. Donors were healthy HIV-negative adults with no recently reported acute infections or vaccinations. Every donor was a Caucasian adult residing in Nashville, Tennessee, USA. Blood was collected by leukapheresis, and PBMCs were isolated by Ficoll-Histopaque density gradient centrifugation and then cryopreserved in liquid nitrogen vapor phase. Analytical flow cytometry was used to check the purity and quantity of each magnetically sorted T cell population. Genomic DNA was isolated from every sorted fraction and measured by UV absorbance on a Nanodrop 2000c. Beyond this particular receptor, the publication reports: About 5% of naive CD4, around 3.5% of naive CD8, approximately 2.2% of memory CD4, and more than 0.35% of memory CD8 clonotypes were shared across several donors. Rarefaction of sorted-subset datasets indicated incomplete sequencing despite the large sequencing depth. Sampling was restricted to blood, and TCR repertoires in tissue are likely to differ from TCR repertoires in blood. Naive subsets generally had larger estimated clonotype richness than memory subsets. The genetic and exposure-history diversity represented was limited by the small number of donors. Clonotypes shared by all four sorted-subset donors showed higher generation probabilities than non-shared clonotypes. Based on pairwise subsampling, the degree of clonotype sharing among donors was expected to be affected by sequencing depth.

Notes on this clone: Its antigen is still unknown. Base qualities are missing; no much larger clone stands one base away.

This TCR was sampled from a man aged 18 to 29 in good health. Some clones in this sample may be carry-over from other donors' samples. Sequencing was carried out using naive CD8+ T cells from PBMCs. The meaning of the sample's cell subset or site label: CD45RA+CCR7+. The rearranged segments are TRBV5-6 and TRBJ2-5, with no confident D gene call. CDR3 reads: CASSLGAGPLRTQYF. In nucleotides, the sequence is TGTGCCAGCAGCTTGGGGGCCGGACCGCTACGGACCCAGTACTTC.